This TCR beta chain was retrieved from a study of blood T cell repertoires in COVID-19. Authors' data handling: Reference gene primer amplification gave estimated nucleated cell counts. Libraries were prepared by immunoSEQ multiplex PCR; TCRdb keeps only in-frame clonotypes and omits some of them. V, J and clone size were drawn from that table, and D and trimming were deduced from the DNA. Among about 120,000 clones listed, roughly 81% were seen once. The V and J ends lost 5 bases and 5 bases, in that order; junction bases with no gene match: 2. Germline V gives CDR1 SEHNR, CDR2 FQNEAQ (reference sequence). This CDR3 is built from 14 residues.

The sequenced sample was peripheral blood. The TCR comes from a human donor in a cohort sampled during active COVID-19. J is TRBJ2-5 and V is TRBV7-9; TRBD2 matches at 13 bases. CDR3 region: CASSRTSGGETQYF. The CDR3 region has the DNA TGTGCCAGCAGCAGGACTAGCGGGGGTGAGACCCAGTACTTC.